These 27 T cell receptor beta chains were sequenced from one sample in a study of blood T cell repertoires in COVID-19 (TCRdb year 2020). Libraries were prepared through the immunoSEQ multiplex PCR assay. TCRdb retrieved this table from immuneACCESS and kept in-frame rearrangements only. Not all clones are present; in checked studies, unresolved V genes account for under half, and no reason is known for the remainder. The sample records more than 50,000 clones, about 73% of which are singletons. The ten largest clones take up approximately 15% of the sample. Specimen: peripheral blood. All receptors come from a woman aged 65 to 85 with acute or convalescent COVID-19.

The chain is built from TRBV4-1 and TRBJ1-2, with 7 bases aligning to TRBD1. Germline-derived CDR1 and CDR2 are MGHRA and YSYEKL. The CDR3 runs to 16 residues. The ends lost 3 bases at V and 8 bases at J; junction bases unmatched: 15. The CDR3 sequence is CASSQEPGQSISGYTF. The CDR3 DNA sequence: TGCGCCAGCAGCCAGGAACCGGGACAGTCTATATCGGGCTACACCTTC.

The genes are TRBV5-6 and TRBJ1-1; D may be TRBD1 (6 bases). Germline V gene data show CDR1 as SGHDT and CDR2 as YYEEEE. V lost 4 bases and J 0 bases, leaving 13 bases between the germline ends. CDR3 length equals 15 residues. This CDR3 is CASSLLTGLNTEAFF. The CDR3 DNA follows: TGTGCCAGCAGCCTTCTTACAGGGTTGAACACTGAAGCTTTCTTT.

The chain joins TRBV2 to TRBJ1-1; D unresolved. Trimming took 1 base from V and 5 from J, leaving 14 bases between them. This CDR3 is 15 amino acids long. Germline lookup yields CDR1 SNHLY and CDR2 FYNNEI. In nucleotides, the CDR3 is TGTGCCAGCAGTGAAGTCGCTTACAAGGAGACTGAAGCTTTCTTT. Protein sequence: CASSEVAYKETEAFF. Full variable domain (rest looked up from reference TRBV2 and TRBJ1-1): EPEVTQTPSHQVTQMGQEVILRCVPISNHLYFYWYRQILGQKVEFLVSFYNNEISEKSEIFDDQFSVERPDGSNFTLKIRSTKLEDSAMYFCASSEVAYKETEAFFGQGTRLTVV.

The chain has TRBV7-3 and TRBJ1-5; D might be TRBD1 (5 bases). This CDR3 contains 13 residues. Germline assignment: CDR1 SGHTA and CDR2 FQGTGA. V was clipped by 5 bases and J by 5 bases, with 10 bases between them. CDR3 loop: CASSPDRDQPQHF. The CDR3 bases are TGTGCCAGCAGCCCCGACAGAGATCAGCCCCAGCATTTT.

The V gene is TRBV20-1, the J gene TRBJ2-7; D is perhaps TRBD1 (7 bases). Looked up from germline, CDR1 is DFQATT and CDR2 is SNEGSKA (reference sequence). V lost 3 bases, J lost 2 bases, and 11 bases lay in between. This CDR3 has 13 residues. In DNA, the CDR3 is TGCAGTGCTAGTCAGGGGGGCACCTACGAGCAGTACGTC. This sequence encodes CSASQGGTYEQYV.

The V and J genes are TRBV5-1 and TRBJ1-1; D gene ambiguous. Deletions cut 4 bases from V and 1 base from J, with 5 bases between. The CDR3 has 12 amino acids. CDR1 is SGHRS and CDR2 is YFSETQ in the germline V gene. The CDR3 nucleotides read TGCGCCAGCAGCCGGGGGAACACTGAAGCTTTCTTT. As protein: CASSRGNTEAFF.

The V call is TRBV11-3, the J call TRBJ1-1; D perhaps matches TRBD1 (5 bases). There are 14 residues in the CDR3. Trimming shortened V by 3 bases and J by 0 bases, and 8 bases separated the two germline ends. The germline gives CDR1 SGHNT, CDR2 YENEEA. The CDR3 nucleotides are TGTGCCAGCAGCTTGACAGAATTGAACACTGAAGCTTTCTTT. Translated: CASSLTELNTEAFF.

V gene TRBV3-1 (or the pseudogene TRBV3-2) combines with J gene TRBJ2-7; maybe TRBD2 (5 bases). Per the germline V gene, CDR1 is LGHDT and CDR2 is YNNKEL (reference sequence). V lost 1 base and J 6 bases, leaving 10 bases between the germline ends. The CDR3 has 13 amino acids. The CDR3 loop reads CASSQGGRGEQYF. The CDR3 DNA reads as TGTGCCAGCAGCCAAGGCGGGCGCGGCGAGCAGTACTTC.

The chain is built from TRBV30 and TRBJ1-4; unclear D gene. The CDR3 sequence is 14 residues long. The ends were cut back, 2 bases at V and 4 bases at J, with 11 bases in the middle. From germline, CDR1 is GTSNPN and CDR2 SVGIG (reference sequence). CDR3 nucleotide sequence: TGTGCCTGGAGTCCCGGGTCTTATAATGAAAAACTGTTTTTT. Protein sequence: CAWSPGSYNEKLFF.

The table lists this clone with a count of one. The rearrangement joins TRBV6-1 to TRBJ1-5; 10 bases line up with TRBD1. This CDR3 is built from 17 residues. Germline lookup yields CDR1 MNHNS and CDR2 SASEGT. With V trimmed by 4 bases and J by 5 bases, 11 bases remained unmatched. In DNA, the CDR3 is TGTGCCAGCAGTGGGTGGGGACAGGGGTCATTCGATCAGCCCCAGCATTTT. Translation gives CASSGWGQGSFDQPQHF.

The chain is built from TRBV5-6 and TRBJ1-6; 9 nucleotides line up with TRBD1. CDR3 size: 14 residues. CDR1 and CDR2 (germline): SGHDT, YYEEEE. V lost 5 bases to trimming and J lost 6 bases; unmatched junction nucleotides: 3. The CDR3 protein is CASRWDRVNSPLHF. CDR3 in DNA: TGTGCCAGCAGGTGGGACAGGGTTAATTCACCCCTCCACTTT.

The chain couples TRBV19 to TRBJ2-2; 10 bases match TRBD1. The V gene end was trimmed by 5 bases and the J gene end by 6 bases; junction bases not matched to a gene: 6. The CDR3 sequence is 15 residues long. Germline CDR1 LNHDA, CDR2 SQIVND (reference sequence). CDR3 sequence: CASSSRQGAAGELFF. The CDR3 DNA reads as TGTGCCAGTAGTTCCCGACAGGGGGCTGCCGGGGAGCTGTTTTTT.

The V call is TRBV2, the J call TRBJ1-2; 8 positions match TRBD1. The ends lost 8 bases at V and 5 bases at J; junction bases unmatched: 7. The CDR3 length is 13 residues. Germline-derived CDR1 and CDR2 are SNHLY and FYNNEI. CDR3 in amino acids: CASQGAASYGYTF. CDR3 DNA sequence: TGTGCCAGCCAGGGGGCGGCATCATATGGCTACACCTTC.

This chain connects TRBV19 to TRBJ1-6; 8 bases are a match to TRBD1. The CDR3 sequence is 17 residues long. J lost 0 bases, V lost 6 bases, and 7 bases had no gene match. Germline loops: CDR1 LNHDA, CDR2 SQIVND (reference sequence). The CDR3 here is CASRTTGGSSYNSPLHF. As DNA, the CDR3 is TGTGCCAGTAGGACTACAGGGGGGAGCTCCTATAATTCACCCCTCCACTTT.

V and J are TRBV6-5 and TRBJ2-3; TRBD1 matches 7 bases. The germline CDR1 and CDR2 sequences are MNHEY and SVGAGI. The CDR3 runs 14 residues. The junction had 9 bases not matched to a gene; V was cut back by 8 bases and J by 4 bases. CDR3 bases: TGTGCCAGCCGGACAGGCCAGATCCCAGATACGCAGTATTTT. Translated, it gives CASRTGQIPDTQYF.

This clone was seen once. The sample has other DNA sequences that encode this CDR3 too. The V gene is TRBV5-1, the J gene TRBJ2-2; perhaps TRBD2 as D (7 bases). Germline V gene data show CDR1 as SGHRS and CDR2 as YFSETQ. V was pared by 5 bases and J by 4 bases, with 15 bases between. The CDR3 consists of 15 residues. The CDR3 region is CASRLGGQGTGELFF. DNA of the CDR3: TGCGCCAGCAGGCTCGGGGGGCAGGGCACCGGGGAGCTGTTTTTT. The full variable domain, rest sourced from reference TRBV5-1 and TRBJ2-2, is KAGVTQTPRYLIKTRGQQVTLSCSPISGHRSVSWYQQTPGQGLQFLFEYFSETQRNKGNFPGRFSGRQFSNSRSEMNVSTLELGDSALYLCASRLGGQGTGELFFGEGSRLTVL.

The rearrangement joins TRBV30 to TRBJ1-6; 9 nucleotides line up with TRBD1. This CDR3 is built from 13 residues. The V segment lost 4 bases and the J segment 7 bases; nucleotides outside the gene matches: 2. From germline, CDR1 is GTSNPN and CDR2 SVGIG (reference sequence). The CDR3 region is CAWMGTGNSPLHF. The CDR3 DNA sequence: TGTGCCTGGATGGGGACAGGGAATTCACCCCTCCACTTT.

This chain joins TRBV5-4 and TRBJ2-5; D is uncertain. The V gene's germline CDR1 is SGHNT and CDR2 YYREEE (reference sequence). This CDR3 has 13 amino acids. Between the trimmed V and J ends, which lost 0 bases and 2 bases, there was a span of 5 bases. DNA for the CDR3: TGTGCCAGCAGCTTGGTAGATCAAGAGACCCAGTACTTC. Translation gives CASSLVDQETQYF.

This chain joins TRBV20-1 and TRBJ2-3; D not resolved. The V and J ends lost 3 bases and 5 bases respectively, with 9 bases between them. Germline V lookup: CDR1 DFQATT, CDR2 SNEGSKA (reference sequence). The CDR3 covers 12 residues. The CDR3 sequence is CSASPRRDTQYF. CDR3 in DNA: TGCAGTGCTAGTCCTAGGAGAGATACGCAGTATTTT.

This clone appeared a few times. The gene calls are TRBV2 and TRBJ2-1, with 13 positions matching TRBD2. Germline CDR1 SNHLY, CDR2 FYNNEI. The CDR3 consists of 13 residues. With V trimmed by 8 bases and J by 8 bases, 3 bases remained unmatched. The CDR3 coding sequence is TGTGCCAGCGGGACTAGCGGGGTACATGAGCAGTTCTTC. As protein: CASGTSGVHEQFF.

The chain carries TRBV5-4 and TRBJ1-1, with 9 bases lining up with TRBD1. There are 14 residues in the CDR3. Trimming took 2 bases from V and 3 from J; bases not matched to a gene: 2. Per germline, CDR1 SGHNT and CDR2 YYREEE (reference sequence). CDR3 nucleotide sequence: TGTGCCAGCAGCTTCGACAGGGGGTACACTGAAGCTTTCTTT. It translates to CASSFDRGYTEAFF.

This clone has a single count. V is TRBV7-9 and J is TRBJ2-7; perhaps TRBD2 as D (6 bases). This CDR3 contains 16 residues. V lost 1 base to trimming and J lost 6 bases, with 19 bases between them. The germline V gene encodes CDR1 SEHNR and CDR2 FQNEAQ (reference sequence). The CDR3 DNA reads TGTGCCAGCAGCTTAGGAATGGGGGGTTCTCTCCTCGAGCAGTACTTC. Translated, it gives CASSLGMGGSLLEQYF.

V usage is TRBV7-3 and J usage is TRBJ2-1; D gene uncertain. The CDR3 runs 13 residues. Germline V gene data show CDR1 as SGHTA and CDR2 as FQGTGA. V was shortened by 4 bases and J by 9 bases, with 13 bases between the two germline ends. For the CDR3, the DNA is TGTGCCAGCAGCTCCGGTGCGAATGGTGAGCAGTTCTTC. Its translation is CASSSGANGEQFF.

This clone was detected a few times. The chain links TRBV6-5 to TRBJ1-3; unclear D gene. The CDR3 is made up of 14 amino acids. V was trimmed by 8 bases and J by 4 bases, leaving 15 bases between them. The V gene's germline CDR1 is MNHEY and CDR2 SVGAGI. DNA of the CDR3: TGTGCCAGCGGCCCTTGGCAGTCCGGAAACACCATATATTTT. Its translation: CASGPWQSGNTIYF.

As DNA, the CDR3 is TGCGCCAGCAGCTTGGCCGACAGTAACTATGGCTACACCTTC. It yields the protein CASSLADSNYGYTF. The rearrangement joins TRBV5-1 to TRBJ1-2; the D gene is possibly TRBD1 (5 bases). V lost 0 bases and J 1 base, leaving 7 bases between the germline ends. The germline V gene has CDR1 SGHRS and CDR2 YFSETQ. CDR3 size: 14 residues.

The rearrangement joins TRBV5-4 to TRBJ2-1; 7 bases are a match to TRBD1. The CDR3 loop spans 13 amino acids. With 2 bases clipped from V and 7 bases from J, the junction kept 3 bases outside the gene matches. Germline CDR1 SGHNT, CDR2 YYREEE (reference sequence). This chain's CDR3 is CASSLTGANEQFF. The CDR3 coding sequence is TGTGCCAGCAGCTTAACAGGGGCGAATGAGCAGTTCTTC.

The table lists this clone with a count of one. The chain carries TRBV4-1 and TRBJ1-2; TRBD1 matches 8 bases. The CDR3 sequence is 14 residues long. The germline V gene has CDR1 MGHRA and CDR2 YSYEKL. V shed 1 base and J 6 bases; nucleotides not matched to a gene: 4. As DNA, the CDR3 is TGCGCCAGCAGCCAAGGACAGGGGAAAGATGGCTACACCTTC. The encoded protein is CASSQGQGKDGYTF.